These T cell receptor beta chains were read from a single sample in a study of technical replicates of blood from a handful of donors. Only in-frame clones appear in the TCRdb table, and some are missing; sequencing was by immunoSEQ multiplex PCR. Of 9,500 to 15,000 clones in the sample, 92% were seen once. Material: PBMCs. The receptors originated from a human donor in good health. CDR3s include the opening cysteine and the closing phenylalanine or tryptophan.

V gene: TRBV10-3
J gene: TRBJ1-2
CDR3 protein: CAISDTTQRVDDGYTF

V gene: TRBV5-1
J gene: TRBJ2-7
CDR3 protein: CASRGDTINYEQYF

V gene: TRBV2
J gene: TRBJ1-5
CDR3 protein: CASSENQGSQPQHF

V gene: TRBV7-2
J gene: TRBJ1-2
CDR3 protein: CASSLQGQGYGYTF

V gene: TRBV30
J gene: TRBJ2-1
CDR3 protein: CAWSVRAGVIVEQFF

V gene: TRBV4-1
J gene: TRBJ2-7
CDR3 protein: CASSQEPSGSSRYEQYF

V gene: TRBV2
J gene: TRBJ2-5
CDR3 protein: CASSELGPAYGETQYF

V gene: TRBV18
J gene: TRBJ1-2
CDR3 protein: CASSPEAVEYGYTF

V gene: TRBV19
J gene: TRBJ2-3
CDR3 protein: CASSWGLTQITDTQYF

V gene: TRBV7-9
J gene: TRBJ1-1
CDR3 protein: CASSYGQGGDTEAFF

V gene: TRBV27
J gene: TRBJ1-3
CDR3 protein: CASRITGVSSGNTIYF

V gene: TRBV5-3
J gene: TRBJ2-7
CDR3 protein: CARSLSKRECPGGHEQYF

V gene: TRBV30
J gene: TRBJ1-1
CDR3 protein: CASSRGANTEAFF

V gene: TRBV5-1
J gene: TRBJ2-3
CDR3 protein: CASSLGAQSDTQYF

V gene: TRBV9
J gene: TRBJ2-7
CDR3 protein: CASSPGGTEQYF

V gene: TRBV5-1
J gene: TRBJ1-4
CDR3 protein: CASSPQDSATNEKLFF

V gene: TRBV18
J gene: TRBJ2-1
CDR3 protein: CASSQTVYNEQFF

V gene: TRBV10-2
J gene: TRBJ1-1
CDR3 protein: CASSTGGGNTEAFF

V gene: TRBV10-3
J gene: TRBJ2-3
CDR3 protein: CAIGGADDTQYF

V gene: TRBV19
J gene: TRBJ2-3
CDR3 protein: CASSRGTGDDTQYF

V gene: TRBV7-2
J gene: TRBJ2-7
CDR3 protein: CASSSSSGNYYEQYF

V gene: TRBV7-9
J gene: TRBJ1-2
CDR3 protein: CATESAGFAVGYTF

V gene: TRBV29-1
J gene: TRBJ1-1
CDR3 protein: CSVEEQVGDTEAFF

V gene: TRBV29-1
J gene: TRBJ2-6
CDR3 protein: CSVGTGGSGANVLTF

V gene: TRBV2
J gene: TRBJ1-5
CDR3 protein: CASRNRDPNQPQHF

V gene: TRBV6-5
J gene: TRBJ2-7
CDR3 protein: CASMGGLDYEQYF

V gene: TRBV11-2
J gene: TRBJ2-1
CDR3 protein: CASSLDRGLAGTGEQFF

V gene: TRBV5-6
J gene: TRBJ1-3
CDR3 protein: CASSLRGSTENTIYF

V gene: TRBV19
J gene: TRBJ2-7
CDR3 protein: CASSIQTGISYEQYF

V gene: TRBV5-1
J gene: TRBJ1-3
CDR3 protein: CASSLVGQGGNTIYF

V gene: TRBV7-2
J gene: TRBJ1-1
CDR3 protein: CASSLGGGAGNTEAFF

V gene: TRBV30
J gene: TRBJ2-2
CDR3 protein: CAWRTRGAPGELFF

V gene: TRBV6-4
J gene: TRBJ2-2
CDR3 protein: CASSPGEHTGELFF

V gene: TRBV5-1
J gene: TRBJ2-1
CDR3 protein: CASSFEALLDEQFF

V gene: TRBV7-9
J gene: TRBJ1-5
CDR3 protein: CASSLGTGGGQSNQPQHF

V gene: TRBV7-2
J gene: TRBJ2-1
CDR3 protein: CASSLVGGGGEQFF

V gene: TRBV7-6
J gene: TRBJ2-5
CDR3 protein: CASSLGAAQETQYF

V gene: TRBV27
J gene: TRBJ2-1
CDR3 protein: CASSSIAFSSYNEQFF

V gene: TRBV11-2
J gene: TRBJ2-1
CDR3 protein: CASSLTSYNEQFF

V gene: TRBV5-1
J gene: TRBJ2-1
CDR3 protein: CASSFGGGYNEQFF

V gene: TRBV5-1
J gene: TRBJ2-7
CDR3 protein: CASSYTGRDNEQYF

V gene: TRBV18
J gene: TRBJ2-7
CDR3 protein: CASSPLGGTGLSYEQYF

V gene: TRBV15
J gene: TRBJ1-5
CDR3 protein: CATSRDGGIFGNQPQHF

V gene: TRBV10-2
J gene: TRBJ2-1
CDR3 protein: CASTSVSGGRGSSYNEQFF

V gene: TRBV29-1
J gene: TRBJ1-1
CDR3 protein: CSGRDSGTEAFF

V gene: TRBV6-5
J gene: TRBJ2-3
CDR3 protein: CASRTGQGTDTQYF

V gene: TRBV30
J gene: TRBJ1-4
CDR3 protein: CAWTPGTADAGKLFF

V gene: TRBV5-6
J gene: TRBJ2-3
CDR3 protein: CASSDGLAYSTDTQYF

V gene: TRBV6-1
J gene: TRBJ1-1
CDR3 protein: CASSEDRANTEAFF

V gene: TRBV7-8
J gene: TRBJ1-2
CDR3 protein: CASSLGGTGSWGYTF

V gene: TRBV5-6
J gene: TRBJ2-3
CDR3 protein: CASSIMTGRTDTQYF

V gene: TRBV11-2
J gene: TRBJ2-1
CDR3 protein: CASSYLAGTDNEQFF

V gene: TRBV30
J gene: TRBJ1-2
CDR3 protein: CAWETSGYGYTF